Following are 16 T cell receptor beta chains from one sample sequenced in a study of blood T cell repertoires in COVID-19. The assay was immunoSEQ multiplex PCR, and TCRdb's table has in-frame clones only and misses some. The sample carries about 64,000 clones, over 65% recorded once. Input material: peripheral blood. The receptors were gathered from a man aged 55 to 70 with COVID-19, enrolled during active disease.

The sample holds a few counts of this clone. CDR3 protein: CASSLGSSYEQYF. The CDR3 DNA reads as TGCGCCAGCAGCTTAGGGAGCTCCTACGAGCAGTACTTC. The rearrangement uses TRBV5-1 and TRBJ2-7; D may be TRBD2 (5 bases). CDR3 length: 13 amino acids. Germline lookup yields CDR1 SGHRS and CDR2 YFSETQ. V shed 2 bases and J shed 0 bases, with 6 bases lying between them.

The CDR3 loop is CAISESSGSYEQYF. As DNA, the CDR3 is TGTGCCATCAGTGAGTCTTCAGGGTCCTACGAGCAGTACTTC. The rearrangement uses TRBV10-3 and TRBJ2-7, with D perhaps matching TRBD1 (5 bases). Deletions cut 0 bases from V and 1 base from J, with 7 bases between. This CDR3 region has 14 residues. The germline V gene has CDR1 ENHRY and CDR2 SYGVKD.

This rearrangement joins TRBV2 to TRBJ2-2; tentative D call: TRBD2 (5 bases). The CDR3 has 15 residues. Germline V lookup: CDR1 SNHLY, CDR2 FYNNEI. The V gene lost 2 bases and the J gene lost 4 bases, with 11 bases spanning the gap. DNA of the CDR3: TGTGCCAGCAGTGAAAAGTCGGGAATCACCGGGGAGCTGTTTTTT. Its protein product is CASSEKSGITGELFF. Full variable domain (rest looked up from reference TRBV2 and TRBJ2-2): EPEVTQTPSHQVTQMGQEVILRCVPISNHLYFYWYRQILGQKVEFLVSFYNNEISEKSEIFDDQFSVERPDGSNFTLKIRSTKLEDSAMYFCASSEKSGITGELFFGEGSRLTVL.

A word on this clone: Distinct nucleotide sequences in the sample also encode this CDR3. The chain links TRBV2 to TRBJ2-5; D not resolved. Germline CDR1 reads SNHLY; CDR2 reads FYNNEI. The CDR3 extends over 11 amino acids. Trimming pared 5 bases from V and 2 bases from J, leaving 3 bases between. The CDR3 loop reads CASSLQETQYF. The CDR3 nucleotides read TGTGCCAGCAGTCTTCAAGAGACCCAGTACTTC.

Written as DNA, the CDR3 is TGTGCCAGCAGGGACCGACGGGGGGCTGGGGTCGAGCAGTACTTC. Translation: CASRDRRGAGVEQYF. V gene TRBV7-2 combines with J gene TRBJ2-7, with D maybe TRBD2 (7 bases). The V and J ends lost 6 bases and 6 bases respectively, with 21 bases between them. Germline CDR1 reads SGHTA; CDR2 reads FQGNSA. The CDR3 has 15 residues.

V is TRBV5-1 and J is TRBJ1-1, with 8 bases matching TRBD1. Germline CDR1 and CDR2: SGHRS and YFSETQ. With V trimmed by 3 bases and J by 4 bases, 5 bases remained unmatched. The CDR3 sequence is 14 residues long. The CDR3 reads CASSSDRVGTEAFF. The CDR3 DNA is TGCGCCAGCAGCTCGGACAGGGTGGGCACTGAAGCTTTCTTT. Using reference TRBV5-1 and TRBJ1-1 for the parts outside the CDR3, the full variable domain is KAGVTQTPRYLIKTRGQQVTLSCSPISGHRSVSWYQQTPGQGLQFLFEYFSETQRNKGNFPGRFSGRQFSNSRSEMNVSTLELGDSALYLCASSSDRVGTEAFFGQGTRLTVV.

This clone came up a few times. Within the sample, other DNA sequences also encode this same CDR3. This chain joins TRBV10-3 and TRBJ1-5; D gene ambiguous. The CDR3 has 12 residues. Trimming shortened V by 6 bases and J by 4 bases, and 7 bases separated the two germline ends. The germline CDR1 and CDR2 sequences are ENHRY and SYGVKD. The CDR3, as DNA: TGTGCCATCAGCCCAAATAATCAGCCCCAGCATTTT. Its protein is CAISPNNQPQHF.

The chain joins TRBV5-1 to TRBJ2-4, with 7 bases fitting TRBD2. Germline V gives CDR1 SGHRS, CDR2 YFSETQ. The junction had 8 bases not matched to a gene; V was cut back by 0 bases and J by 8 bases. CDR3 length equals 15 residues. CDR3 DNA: TGCGCCAGCAGCTTGGTGGGAGGGGTATGGGACATTCAGTACTTC. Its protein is CASSLVGGVWDIQYF.

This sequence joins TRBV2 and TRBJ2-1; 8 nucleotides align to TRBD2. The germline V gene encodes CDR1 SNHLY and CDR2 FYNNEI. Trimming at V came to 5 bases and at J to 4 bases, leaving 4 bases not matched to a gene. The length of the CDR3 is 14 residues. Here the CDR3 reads CASSTTSGYNEQFF. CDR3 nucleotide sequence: TGTGCCAGCAGTACTACTAGCGGATACAATGAGCAGTTCTTC.

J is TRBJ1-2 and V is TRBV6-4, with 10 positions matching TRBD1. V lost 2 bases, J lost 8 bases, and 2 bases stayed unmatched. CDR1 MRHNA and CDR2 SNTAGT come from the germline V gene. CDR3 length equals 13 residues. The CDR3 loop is CASSDGTGVGYTF. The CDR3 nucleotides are TGTGCCAGCAGTGACGGGACAGGGGTCGGCTACACCTTC.

The CDR3 coding sequence is TGTGCCAGCAGCCTAGTTTCATCTGAAGCTTTCTTT. Its translation is CASSLVSSEAFF. The J gene is TRBJ1-1, the V gene TRBV6-5; no reliable D call. V lost 6 bases and J lost 6, with 11 bases in between. CDR1 is MNHEY, CDR2 SVGAGI, per germline. The CDR3 is 12 residues long.

The CDR3, as DNA: TGTGCCAGCAGCCTGATGGGGTCTAGCGGTGCCCCTAGCACAGATACGCAGTATTTT. Residues: CASSLMGSSGAPSTDTQYF. The genes are TRBV14 and TRBJ2-3; TRBD2 matches 7 bases. With V trimmed by 4 bases and J by 0 bases, 16 bases remained unmatched. The CDR3 covers 19 residues. Germline CDR1 is SGHDN and CDR2 is FVKESK.

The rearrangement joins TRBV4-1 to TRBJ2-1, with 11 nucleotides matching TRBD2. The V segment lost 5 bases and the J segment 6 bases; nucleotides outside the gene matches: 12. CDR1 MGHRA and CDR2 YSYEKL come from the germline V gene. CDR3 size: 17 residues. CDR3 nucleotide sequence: TGCGCCAGCAGCGAAAGGGGACTAGCGGAGAGCCTCAATGAGCAGTTCTTC. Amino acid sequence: CASSERGLAESLNEQFF.

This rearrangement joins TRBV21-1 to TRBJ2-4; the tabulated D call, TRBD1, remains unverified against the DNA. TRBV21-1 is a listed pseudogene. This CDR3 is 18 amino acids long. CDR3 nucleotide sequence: TGTGCCAGCAGCAAAGAGGGGACAGAGGTACTAGCCAAAAACATTCAGTACTTC. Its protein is CASSKEGTEVLAKNIQYF.

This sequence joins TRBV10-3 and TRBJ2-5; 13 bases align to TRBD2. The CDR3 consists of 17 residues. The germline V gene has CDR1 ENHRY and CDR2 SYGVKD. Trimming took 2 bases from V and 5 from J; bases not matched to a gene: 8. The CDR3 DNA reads TGTGCCATCAGTGAGCGATGGACTAGCGGGAGCTCGGAGACCCAGTACTTC. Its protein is CAISERWTSGSSETQYF.

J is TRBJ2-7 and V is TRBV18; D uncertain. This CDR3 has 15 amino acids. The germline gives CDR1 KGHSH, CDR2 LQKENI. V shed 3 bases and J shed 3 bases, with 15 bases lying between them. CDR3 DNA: TGTGCCAGCTCACCCTTTGAGGAGAAGATCTACGAGCAGTACTTC. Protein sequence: CASSPFEEKIYEQYF.